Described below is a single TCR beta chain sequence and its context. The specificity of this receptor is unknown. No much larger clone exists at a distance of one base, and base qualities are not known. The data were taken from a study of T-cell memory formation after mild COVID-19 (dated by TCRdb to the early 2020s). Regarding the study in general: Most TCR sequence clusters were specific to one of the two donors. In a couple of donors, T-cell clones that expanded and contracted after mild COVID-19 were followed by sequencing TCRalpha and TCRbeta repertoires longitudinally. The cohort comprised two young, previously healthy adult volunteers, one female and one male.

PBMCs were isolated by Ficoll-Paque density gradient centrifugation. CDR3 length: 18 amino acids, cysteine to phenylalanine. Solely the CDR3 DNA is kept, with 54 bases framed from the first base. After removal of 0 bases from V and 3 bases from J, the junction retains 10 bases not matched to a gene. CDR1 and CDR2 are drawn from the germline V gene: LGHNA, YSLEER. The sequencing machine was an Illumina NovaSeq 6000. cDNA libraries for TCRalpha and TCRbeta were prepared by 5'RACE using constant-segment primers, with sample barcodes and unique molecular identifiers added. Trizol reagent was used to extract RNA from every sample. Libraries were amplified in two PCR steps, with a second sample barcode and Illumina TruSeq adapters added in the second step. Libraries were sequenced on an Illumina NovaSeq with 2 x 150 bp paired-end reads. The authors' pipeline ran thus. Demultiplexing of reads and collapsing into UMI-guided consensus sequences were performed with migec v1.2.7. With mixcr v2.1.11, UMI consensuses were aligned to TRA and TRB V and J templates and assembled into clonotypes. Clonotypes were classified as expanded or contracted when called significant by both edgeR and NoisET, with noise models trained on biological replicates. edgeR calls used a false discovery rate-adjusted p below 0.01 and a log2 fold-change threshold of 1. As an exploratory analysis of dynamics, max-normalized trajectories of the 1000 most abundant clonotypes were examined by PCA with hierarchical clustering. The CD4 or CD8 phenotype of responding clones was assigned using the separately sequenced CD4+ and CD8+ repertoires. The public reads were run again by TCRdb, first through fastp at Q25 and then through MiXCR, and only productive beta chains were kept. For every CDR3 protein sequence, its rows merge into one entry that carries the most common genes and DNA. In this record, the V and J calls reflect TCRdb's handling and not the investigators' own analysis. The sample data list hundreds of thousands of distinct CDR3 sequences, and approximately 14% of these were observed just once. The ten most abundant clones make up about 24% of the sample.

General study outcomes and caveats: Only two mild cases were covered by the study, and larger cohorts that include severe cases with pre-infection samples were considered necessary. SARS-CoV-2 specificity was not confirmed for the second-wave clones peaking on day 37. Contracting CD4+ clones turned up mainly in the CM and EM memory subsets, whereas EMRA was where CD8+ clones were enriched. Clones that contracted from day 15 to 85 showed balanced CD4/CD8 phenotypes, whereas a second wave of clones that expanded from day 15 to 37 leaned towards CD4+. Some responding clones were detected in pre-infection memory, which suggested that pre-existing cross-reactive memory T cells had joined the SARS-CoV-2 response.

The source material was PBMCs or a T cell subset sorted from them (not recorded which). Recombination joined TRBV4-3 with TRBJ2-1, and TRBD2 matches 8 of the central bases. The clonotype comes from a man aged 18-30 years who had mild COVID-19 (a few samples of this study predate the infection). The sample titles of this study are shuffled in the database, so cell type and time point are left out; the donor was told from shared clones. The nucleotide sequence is TGCGCCAGCAGCCAAGATGCCAGCGGGGGTGACCTCTACAATGAGCAGTTCTTC. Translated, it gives CASSQDASGGDLYNEQFF.